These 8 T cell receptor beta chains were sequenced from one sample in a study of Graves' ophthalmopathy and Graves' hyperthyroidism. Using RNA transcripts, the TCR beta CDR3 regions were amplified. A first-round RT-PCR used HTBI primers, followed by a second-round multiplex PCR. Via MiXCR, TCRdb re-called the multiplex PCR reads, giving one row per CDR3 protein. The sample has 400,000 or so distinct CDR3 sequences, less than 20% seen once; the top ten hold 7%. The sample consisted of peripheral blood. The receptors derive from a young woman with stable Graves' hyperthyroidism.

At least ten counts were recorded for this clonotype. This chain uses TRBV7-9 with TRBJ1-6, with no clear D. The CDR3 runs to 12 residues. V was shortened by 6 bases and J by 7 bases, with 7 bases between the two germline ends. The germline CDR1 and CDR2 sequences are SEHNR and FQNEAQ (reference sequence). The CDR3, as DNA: TGTGCCAGCAGGCGAGCCAATTCACCCCTCCACTTT. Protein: CASRRANSPLHF. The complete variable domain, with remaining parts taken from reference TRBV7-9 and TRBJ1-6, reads DTGVSQNPRHKITKRGQNVTFRCDPISEHNRLYWYRQTLGQGPEFLTYFQNEAQLEKSRLLSDRFSAERPKGSFSTLEIQRTEQGDSAMYLCASRRANSPLHFGNGTRLTVT.

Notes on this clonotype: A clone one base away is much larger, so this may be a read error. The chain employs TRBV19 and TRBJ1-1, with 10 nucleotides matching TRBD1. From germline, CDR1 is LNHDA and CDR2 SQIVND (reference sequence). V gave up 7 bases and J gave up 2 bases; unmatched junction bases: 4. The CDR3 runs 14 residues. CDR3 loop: CASMWDRGNTEAFF. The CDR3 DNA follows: TGTGCCAGTATGTGGGACAGGGGAAACACTGAAGCTTTCTTT. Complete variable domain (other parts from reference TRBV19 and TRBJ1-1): DGGITQSPKYLFRKEGQNVTLSCEQNLNHDAMYWYRQDPGQGLRLIYYSQIVNDFQKGDIAEGYSVSREKKESFPLTVTSAQKNPTAFYLCASMWDRGNTEAFFGQGTRLTVV.

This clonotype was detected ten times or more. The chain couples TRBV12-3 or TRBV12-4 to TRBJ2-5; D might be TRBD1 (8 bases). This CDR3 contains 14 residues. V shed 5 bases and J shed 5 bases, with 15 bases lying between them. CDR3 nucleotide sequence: TGTGCCAGCAGTCCGACAGGGGAGGGGGAGACCCAGTACTTC. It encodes CASSPTGEGETQYF.

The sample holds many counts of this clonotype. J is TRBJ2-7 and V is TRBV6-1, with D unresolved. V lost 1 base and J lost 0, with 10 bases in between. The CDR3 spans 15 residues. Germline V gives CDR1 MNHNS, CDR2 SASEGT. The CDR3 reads CASSEVPISSYEQYF. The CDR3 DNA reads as TGTGCCAGCAGTGAAGTACCTATATCCTCCTACGAGCAGTACTTC.

The CDR3 loop is CASSKQGRSGNTIYF. The CDR3 coding sequence is TGTGCCAGCAGTAAACAGGGGCGCTCTGGAAACACCATATATTTT. The chain combines TRBV5-5 with TRBJ1-3; 7 bases are a match to TRBD1. This CDR3 has 15 residues. The germline gives CDR1 SGHKS, CDR2 YYEKEE (reference sequence). Trimming took 5 bases from V and 0 from J; bases not matched to a gene: 5.

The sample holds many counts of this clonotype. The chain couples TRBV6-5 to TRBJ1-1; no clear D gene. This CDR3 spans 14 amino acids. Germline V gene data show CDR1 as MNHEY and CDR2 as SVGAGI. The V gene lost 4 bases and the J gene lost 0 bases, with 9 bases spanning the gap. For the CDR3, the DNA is TGTGCCAGCAGTTTTGGGTTCATGAACACTGAAGCTTTCTTT. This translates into CASSFGFMNTEAFF.

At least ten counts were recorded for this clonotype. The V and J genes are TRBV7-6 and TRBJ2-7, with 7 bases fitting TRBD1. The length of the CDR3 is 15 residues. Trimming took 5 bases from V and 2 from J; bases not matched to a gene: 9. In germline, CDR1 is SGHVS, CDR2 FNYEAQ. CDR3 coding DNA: TGTGCCAGCAGCCCCGAGGCAGGGGGTACCTACGAGCAGTACTTC. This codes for CASSPEAGGTYEQYF.

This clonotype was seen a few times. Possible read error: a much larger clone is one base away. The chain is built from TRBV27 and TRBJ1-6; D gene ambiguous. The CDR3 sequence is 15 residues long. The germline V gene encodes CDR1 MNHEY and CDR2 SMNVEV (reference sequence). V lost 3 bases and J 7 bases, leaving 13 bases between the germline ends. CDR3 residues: CASSLARGLNSPLHF. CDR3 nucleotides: TGTGCCAGCAGTTTGGCGCGGGGTCTAAATTCACCCCTCCACTTT.